The 25 T cell receptor beta chains below come from one sample, sequenced in a study of shared clonotypes between healthy human individuals (TCRdb year 2020). The library was made by the immunoSEQ multiplex PCR assay. The source is immuneACCESS, and TCRdb retained only in-frame sequences with V and J called. Part of the clones is not carried over; for the studies checked, unresolved V genes explain less than half of this, and the remainder is unexplained. Present in this sample are 2,100,000 or so clones, approximately 95% of which were seen just once. The top ten constitute 0.1% to 0.15% of the sample. Sequencing was done on a sample of naive CD4+ T cells sorted from blood. Read against the paper, the sample's cell subset or site label means: CD45RA+ positively selected. These receptors were obtained from a man between 18 and 35 years old in good health.

V gene TRBV27 combines with J gene TRBJ2-3; perhaps TRBD1 as D (6 bases). CDR3 length: 15 residues. Germline V gives CDR1 MNHEY, CDR2 SMNVEV (reference sequence). V shed 4 bases and J shed 2 bases, with 13 bases lying between them. The CDR3 coding sequence is TGTGCCAGCAGTTCTTTACAGGGATACACAGATACGCAGTATTTT. Translated, it gives CASSSLQGYTDTQYF.

The chain couples TRBV15 to TRBJ1-4; D unclear. V was cut by 0 bases and J by 4 bases, with 3 bases left in between. This CDR3 comprises 13 residues. Germline V gives CDR1 LNHNV, CDR2 YYDKDF (reference sequence). The CDR3 DNA sequence: TGTGCCACCAGCAGAGATGTTAATGAAAAACTGTTTTTT. Encoded protein: CATSRDVNEKLFF.

The J gene is TRBJ2-5, the V gene TRBV5-4; 12 bases match TRBD2. Germline V lookup: CDR1 SGHNT, CDR2 YYREEE (reference sequence). V was clipped by 5 bases and J by 2 bases; unmatched bases: 7. CDR3 length: 16 amino acids. The CDR3, as DNA: TGTGCCAGCAGTATTGATGGACTAGCGGGACAAGAGACCCAGTACTTC. It translates to CASSIDGLAGQETQYF.

V and J are TRBV5-6 and TRBJ1-6; 8 bases align to TRBD1. The CDR3 extends over 15 amino acids. Looked up from germline, CDR1 is SGHDT and CDR2 is YYEEEE. V lost 4 bases, J lost 3 bases, and 3 bases stayed unmatched. CDR3 nucleotides: TGTGCCAGCAGCACGGACAGGGACTATAATTCACCCCTCCACTTT. It translates to CASSTDRDYNSPLHF.

The chain has TRBV4-1 and TRBJ2-3; possibly TRBD2 for D (5 bases). The CDR3 runs to 18 residues. Between the trimmed V and J ends, which lost 2 bases and 5 bases, there was a span of 23 bases. Germline V gene lookup returns CDR1 MGHRA and CDR2 YSYEKL. The chain's CDR3 is CASSQKLGSTRAGDTQYF. CDR3 DNA: TGCGCCAGCAGCCAAAAATTAGGGAGTACAAGAGCAGGAGATACGCAGTATTTT.

The CDR3 loop is CASSIPGGGRDGYTF. The CDR3 DNA sequence: TGTGCCAGCAGCATCCCGGGCGGGGGACGGGATGGCTACACCTTC. This sequence joins TRBV9 and TRBJ1-2, with a possible D match to TRBD1 (5 bases). The CDR3 sequence is 15 residues long. Germline V gene data show CDR1 as SGDLS and CDR2 as YYNGEE. V lost 4 bases and J lost 6, with 19 bases in between.

The chain uses TRBV6-1 and TRBJ1-4; D gene unclear. Per germline, CDR1 MNHNS and CDR2 SASEGT. The CDR3 has 13 residues. The germline V and J ends were trimmed by 3 bases and 5 bases, with 7 bases remaining between them. In nucleotides, the CDR3 is TGTGCCAGCAGTGACCGCCCGAATGAAAAACTGTTTTTT. Translating it yields CASSDRPNEKLFF.

V is TRBV19 and J is TRBJ1-4; 10 bases match TRBD1. V was pared by 5 bases and J by 2 bases, with 5 bases of the junction left unmatched. The CDR3 totals 16 residues. The V gene's germline CDR1 is LNHDA and CDR2 SQIVND (reference sequence). CDR3 DNA: TGTGCCAGTAGTCGCCCGACAGGGGGCACTAATGAAAAACTGTTTTTT. Translation: CASSRPTGGTNEKLFF. Filled out from reference TRBV19 and TRBJ1-4, the complete variable domain reads DGGITQSPKYLFRKEGQNVTLSCEQNLNHDAMYWYRQDPGQGLRLIYYSQIVNDFQKGDIAEGYSVSREKKESFPLTVTSAQKNPTAFYLCASSRPTGGTNEKLFFGSGTQLSVL.

This sequence joins TRBV29-1 and TRBJ2-1; 10 bases are a match to TRBD2. From germline, CDR1 is SQVTM and CDR2 ANQGSEA. CDR3 length: 17 amino acids. V lost 4 bases to trimming and J lost 6 bases; unmatched junction nucleotides: 15. The CDR3 here is CSVVIQRSGRARNEQFF. The CDR3 coding sequence is TGCAGCGTTGTTATTCAGAGAAGCGGGAGGGCCCGCAATGAGCAGTTCTTC.

The rearrangement uses TRBV6-1 and TRBJ2-3; TRBD2 matches 9 bases. Unmatched junction bases numbered 4, after V lost 3 bases and J lost 6 bases. In germline, CDR1 is MNHNS, CDR2 SASEGT. The CDR3 loop spans 14 amino acids. CDR3 DNA sequence: TGTGCCAGCAGTGAGCGGGGGGGCCGTGATACGCAGTATTTT. Translated: CASSERGGRDTQYF.

V and J are TRBV7-9 and TRBJ2-7, with 7 bases that match TRBD2. The trim removed 5 bases at V and 4 bases at J, leaving 5 bases unmatched. CDR1 SEHNR and CDR2 FQNEAQ come from the germline V gene (reference sequence). This CDR3 comprises 13 residues. CDR3 DNA: TGTGCCAGCAGCCGCACGCGGGAGTACGAGCAGTACTTC. Protein: CASSRTREYEQYF.

This chain links TRBV2 with TRBJ2-7, with D maybe TRBD1 (5 bases). Trimming stripped 6 bases from V and 0 bases from J, with 12 bases between. The CDR3 runs 14 residues. Germline V gene sequence: CDR1 SNHLY, CDR2 FYNNEI. CDR3 bases: TGTGCCAGCAGCCGACAGAGCAGCTCCTACGAGCAGTACTTC. Translated, it gives CASSRQSSSYEQYF.

The chain recombines TRBV27 with TRBJ1-3; 9 nucleotides agree with TRBD1. Germline CDR1 is MNHEY and CDR2 is SMNVEV (reference sequence). This CDR3 contains 21 residues. Losses at the gene ends were 0 bases for V and 4 bases for J; bases not matched to a gene: 19. The CDR3 protein is CASSLSFRWDRAKVGGNTIYF. CDR3 in DNA: TGTGCCAGCAGTTTATCTTTCCGTTGGGACAGGGCCAAGGTAGGAGGAAACACCATATATTTT.

This clone has just one count. The rearrangement links TRBV6-6 to TRBJ2-1; 7 nucleotides match TRBD2. The CDR3 loop spans 15 amino acids. CDR1 MNHNY and CDR2 SVGAGI come from the germline V gene (reference sequence). Trimming took 2 bases from V and 5 from J; bases not matched to a gene: 6. DNA of the CDR3: TGTGCCAGCAGTTACCTAGCGGACGGGGACAATGAGCAGTTCTTC. Amino acid sequence: CASSYLADGDNEQFF.

The chain has TRBV16 and TRBJ2-7, with 7 bases that match TRBD1. V shed 3 bases, J shed 1 base, and the junction held 9 bases outside the gene matches. The V gene's germline CDR1 is KGHSY and CDR2 FQNENV. The CDR3 sequence is 16 residues long. CDR3 region: CASSQGRTGLSYEQYF. The CDR3 nucleotides read TGTGCCAGCAGCCAGGGCCGGACAGGCCTTTCCTACGAGCAGTACTTC.

The rearrangement links TRBV9 to TRBJ2-6; 7 bases align to TRBD1. The CDR3 totals 15 residues. Germline trimming cut 3 bases from V and 2 bases from J; bases unmatched to any gene: 2. Looked up from germline, CDR1 is SGDLS and CDR2 is YYNGEE. In DNA form, the CDR3 reads TGTGCCAGCAGCGATGACAGGGCTGGGGCCAACGTCCTGACTTTC. Its protein product is CASSDDRAGANVLTF.

The chain carries TRBV6-5 and TRBJ2-5, with TRBD2 identical over 7 bases. This CDR3 spans 15 amino acids. J gave up 5 bases and V 6 bases, and 12 bases lay outside the gene matches. Germline CDR1 and CDR2: MNHEY and SVGAGI. DNA for the CDR3: TGTGCCAGCAGCCTCCGGGGCGGGGGAGGTGAGACCCAGTACTTC. It codes for CASSLRGGGGETQYF.

The chain is built from TRBV5-6 and TRBJ1-5; D remains unclear. The V end was cut by 3 bases, the J end by 2 bases, with 12 bases between. Germline CDR1 reads SGHDT; CDR2 reads YYEEEE. This CDR3 is built from 15 residues. The CDR3 DNA sequence: TGTGCCAGCAGCTATAGCCCTTCGGGCAATCAGCCCCAGCATTTT. It codes for CASSYSPSGNQPQHF.

The CDR3 is CAWSVGRRDTIYF. The CDR3 coding sequence is TGTGCCTGGAGTGTGGGGCGGCGAGATACCATATATTTT. J is TRBJ1-3 and V is TRBV30, with a possible D match to TRBD1 (5 bases). Germline V gene lookup returns CDR1 GTSNPN and CDR2 SVGIG (reference sequence). The CDR3 is made up of 13 amino acids. V lost 0 bases to trimming and J lost 10 bases, with 13 bases between them.

The V and J genes are TRBV6-1 and TRBJ1-2; D unclear. Germline CDR1 is MNHNS and CDR2 is SASEGT. Trimming shortened V by 4 bases and J by 4 bases, and 16 bases separated the two germline ends. CDR3 length: 15 amino acids. The CDR3 protein is CASSVPQIGTYGYTF. The DNA for the CDR3 is TGTGCCAGCAGTGTCCCGCAGATAGGTACCTATGGCTACACCTTC.

The CDR3 is CSAREWGGYTF. Written as DNA, the CDR3 is TGCAGTGCTAGAGAATGGGGCGGCTACACCTTC. The gene calls are TRBV20-1 and TRBJ1-2; weak D call: TRBD1 (5 bases). V was pared by 0 bases and J by 8 bases, with 7 bases between. Germline V gene data show CDR1 as DFQATT and CDR2 as SNEGSKA (reference sequence). The CDR3 loop spans 11 amino acids.

This rearrangement joins TRBV10-3 to TRBJ2-5; 7 positions agree with TRBD1. This CDR3 region has 16 residues. V was pared by 4 bases and J by 2 bases, with 10 bases of the junction left unmatched. CDR1 and CDR2 (germline): ENHRY, SYGVKD. The CDR3 DNA follows: TGTGCCATCAGTGGGGAAAGGGACAGCGGTCAAGAGACCCAGTACTTC. Protein: CAISGERDSGQETQYF.

The rearrangement uses TRBV5-4 and TRBJ2-2; D uncertain. The CDR3 contains 15 residues. Germline CDR1 and CDR2: SGHNT and YYREEE (reference sequence). Trimming removed 0 bases at V and 4 bases at J, with 10 bases between. CDR3 coding DNA: TGTGCCAGCAGCTTGGACGGAGCATTCACCGGGGAGCTGTTTTTT. Amino acids: CASSLDGAFTGELFF.

V usage is TRBV7-2 and J usage is TRBJ2-3; D unclear. Trimming removed 3 bases at V and 2 bases at J, with 9 bases between. The CDR3 totals 14 residues. Per germline, CDR1 SGHTA and CDR2 FQGNSA. The CDR3 nucleotides read TGTGCCAGCAGCTTTTACCGGAACACAGATACGCAGTATTTT. Residues: CASSFYRNTDTQYF.

V usage is TRBV7-8 and J usage is TRBJ1-5; D is unclear. This CDR3 has 14 amino acids. Trimming cost V 5 bases and J 3 bases, with 11 bases left between them. Looked up from germline, CDR1 is SGHVS and CDR2 is FQNEAQ. This CDR3 reads CASSARVLNQPQHF. For the CDR3, the DNA is TGTGCCAGCAGCGCGAGGGTCCTCAATCAGCCCCAGCATTTT. Looking up the rest from reference TRBV7-8 and TRBJ1-5 gives the full variable domain: GAGVSQSPRYKVAKRGQDVALRCDPISGHVSLFWYQQALGQGPEFLTYFQNEAQLDKSGLPSDRFFAERPEGSVSTLKIQRTQQEDSAVYLCASSARVLNQPQHFGDGTRLSIL.